Reported below is one T cell receptor (beta chain). The antigen remains undetermined. The data belong to a study of T cells in Graves' hyperthyroidism and ophthalmopathy. Study-level findings and limits: The blood repertoire included most of the expanded thyroid clonotypes above 0.001.

RNA transcripts yielded amplified TCR beta CDR3 regions. The HTBI set primed first-round TCR CDR3 RT-PCR. One entry per CDR3 protein results from TCRdb running MiXCR on the multiplex PCR reads. Here the sample spans 560,000 or so distinct CDR3 sequences, under 60% being singletons. The hyperthyroidism was newly diagnosed and had lasted under 2 months; the patients were aged 18 to 65. The origin of this receptor is a woman between 18 and 29 years old with Graves' hyperthyroidism. Sequencing used peripheral blood or thyroid tissue (not recorded which).

The DNA of the CDR3 is TGTGCCAGCAGTTCCGCAGAGGGTGGTAGCAATCAGCCCCAGCATTTT. Its protein product is CASSSAEGGSNQPQHF. V usage is TRBV6-5 and J usage is TRBJ1-5; D not certain. The CDR3 has 16 amino acids. Germline V gene sequence: CDR1 MNHEY, CDR2 SVGAGI. Trimming took 4 bases from V and 0 from J, leaving 13 bases between them.